The 15 T cell receptor beta chains listed next were all sequenced from one sample in a study of cytomegalovirus exposure and HLA in healthy donors. Use of 60 Vbeta and 13 Jbeta primers characterized the PCR. This table comes from immunoSEQ multiplex PCR, and its TCRdb copy is limited to in-frame clones, with some not included. In the table there are about 160,000 clones, over 60% of which are singletons. The sample was PBMCs. The source is a middle-aged woman in good health and CMV-seronegative.

The V call is TRBV2, the J call TRBJ2-1, with D possibly TRBD1 on 5 matching bases. Germline V gives CDR1 SNHLY, CDR2 FYNNEI. With 5 bases removed from V and 1 base from J, the gap between germline ends came to 9 bases. This CDR3 has 14 amino acids. The CDR3 coding sequence is TGTGCCAGCAGTAGTGACAGATCCTACAATGAGCAGTTCTTC. Residues: CASSSDRSYNEQFF.

The chain employs TRBV7-9 and TRBJ1-1; D possibly corresponds to TRBD1 (6 bases). Trimming pared 6 bases from V and 4 bases from J, leaving 12 bases between. The CDR3 is 13 amino acids. Germline CDR1 and CDR2: SEHNR and FQNEAQ (reference sequence). The CDR3 sequence is CASRGQSGTEAFF. For the CDR3, the DNA is TGTGCCAGCAGGGGACAATCTGGCACTGAAGCTTTCTTT.

This chain connects TRBV5-4 to TRBJ1-2; TRBD1 agrees at 7 bases. Germline loops: CDR1 SGHNT, CDR2 YYREEE (reference sequence). This CDR3 region has 15 residues. V trimming: 4 bases; J trimming: 14 bases; junction bases outside the gene matches: 20. The DNA of the CDR3 is TGTGCCAGCAGCACCGGAACAGGGGCCGCCTTGAGGAGAACCTTC. Translated: CASSTGTGAALRRTF.

The rearrangement uses TRBV6-5 and TRBJ1-5; weak D call: TRBD1 (6 bases). CDR3 length equals 15 residues. The V gene lost 5 bases and the J gene lost 2 bases, with 13 bases spanning the gap. Per the germline V gene, CDR1 is MNHEY and CDR2 is SVGAGI. The CDR3 reads CASSVSGVRNQPQHF. The CDR3, as DNA: TGTGCCAGCAGTGTTTCAGGGGTCCGCAATCAGCCCCAGCATTTT.

The V and J genes are TRBV28 and TRBJ1-2; D possibly corresponds to TRBD1 (5 bases). Trimming removed 1 base from V and 8 bases from J, with 17 bases in between. The length of the CDR3 is 15 residues. CDR1 MDHEN and CDR2 SYDVKM come from the germline V gene. CDR3 loop: CASSLSAGQGPGYTF. The DNA for the CDR3 is TGTGCCAGCAGTTTATCGGCCGGCCAGGGTCCAGGCTACACCTTC.

CDR3: CASSMVLAIGGELFF. In DNA form, the CDR3 reads TGTGCCAGTAGTATGGTACTAGCGATAGGCGGGGAGCTGTTTTTT. The V gene is TRBV19, the J gene TRBJ2-2, with TRBD2 identical over 7 bases. This CDR3 comprises 15 residues. Germline V gene sequence: CDR1 LNHDA, CDR2 SQIVND (reference sequence). V lost 3 bases to trimming and J lost 7 bases; unmatched junction nucleotides: 8.

V and J are TRBV14 and TRBJ2-7, with TRBD1 as a possible D gene (7 bases). The ends were cut back, 8 bases at V and 6 bases at J, with 17 bases in the middle. The CDR3 extends over 13 amino acids. In germline, CDR1 is SGHDN, CDR2 FVKESK. The CDR3 DNA reads as TGTGCCAGCGCTATGGACAGGAGGGGCGAGCAGTACTTC. Amino acids: CASAMDRRGEQYF.

Notes on this clone: At one end the junction does not follow the germline gene, possibly because of a read error. The genes are TRBV7-9 and TRBJ1-6; D possibly corresponds to TRBD1 (6 bases). Germline V gives CDR1 SEHNR, CDR2 FQNEAQ (reference sequence). This CDR3 has 13 residues. The chain's CDR3 is CSSNQGRGSPLHF. The CDR3 bases are TGTTCCAGTAACCAGGGGAGAGGCTCACCCCTCCACTTT.

The V gene is TRBV29-1, the J gene TRBJ1-2; 7 bases agree with TRBD1. From germline, CDR1 is SQVTM and CDR2 ANQGSEA. The trim removed 7 bases at V and 4 bases at J, leaving 9 bases unmatched. The CDR3 sequence is 13 residues long. CDR3 sequence reads: CSASDRAGYGYTF. The CDR3 DNA follows: TGCAGCGCCTCAGACAGGGCTGGCTATGGCTACACCTTC.

The chain couples TRBV7-3 to TRBJ1-2; 12 nucleotides agree with TRBD1. Germline CDR1 reads SGHTA; CDR2 reads FQGTGA. V was clipped by 1 base and J by 9 bases; unmatched bases: 6. The CDR3 is 15 residues long. In DNA form, the CDR3 reads TGTGCCAGCAGCTTAATGGGACAGGGGGCTAGCAGCTACACCTTC. Protein: CASSLMGQGASSYTF.

V usage is TRBV6-6 and J usage is TRBJ1-6; no reliable D call. V was shortened by 0 bases and J by 9 bases, with 3 bases between the two germline ends. Germline assignment: CDR1 MNHNY and CDR2 SVGAGI (reference sequence). This CDR3 has 12 residues. The CDR3 protein is CASSYSSSPLHF. DNA for the CDR3: TGTGCCAGCAGTTACTCTAGTTCACCCCTCCACTTT.

This chain joins TRBV19 and TRBJ1-2; D remains ambiguous. Trimming left V 8 bases short and J 8 bases short, with 12 bases between. The germline V gene encodes CDR1 LNHDA and CDR2 SQIVND (reference sequence). This CDR3 has 11 amino acids. The CDR3 sequence: CASLSARGYTF. CDR3 DNA: TGTGCCAGTTTGTCGGCTAGGGGCTACACCTTC.

This chain links TRBV5-5 with TRBJ1-2; 7 nucleotides match TRBD1. The junction had 10 bases not matched to a gene; V was cut back by 0 bases and J by 8 bases. The CDR3 length is 15 residues. Germline CDR1 SGHKS, CDR2 YYEKEE (reference sequence). CDR3 sequence: CASSLAEDRVEGYTF. CDR3 nucleotide sequence: TGTGCCAGCAGCTTGGCCGAAGACAGGGTGGAAGGCTACACCTTC.

V and J are TRBV6-5 and TRBJ2-1; TRBD2 agrees at 12 bases. CDR1 and CDR2 (germline): MNHEY, SVGAGI. The junction had 6 bases not matched to a gene; V was cut back by 3 bases and J by 9 bases. This CDR3 region has 15 residues. CDR3 nucleotides: TGTGCCAGCAGTTATCGGCTAGCGGGGGGGATTGAGCAGTTCTTC. It specifies CASSYRLAGGIEQFF.

The chain couples TRBV25-1 to TRBJ1-4; a possible D gene is TRBD1 (5 bases). CDR3 size: 12 residues. V was trimmed by 7 bases and J by 4 bases, leaving 7 bases between them. CDR1 MGHDK and CDR2 SYGVNS come from the germline V gene. For the CDR3, the DNA is TGTGCCAGCAAAGGGGATAATGAAAAACTGTTTTTT. Translation gives CASKGDNEKLFF.